One sample yielded the 30 T cell receptor beta chains listed below, sequenced in a study of blood T cell repertoires in COVID-19. Method: immunoSEQ multiplex PCR; TCRdb's copy keeps in-frame clones and lacks some. The data hold about 250,000 clones, with about 80% observed a single time. Sequenced material: peripheral blood. The origin of the receptors is a person aged 65 to 85 with COVID-19, enrolled during active disease.

The V call is TRBV15, the J call TRBJ2-7, with 8 nucleotides matching TRBD1. The CDR3 length is 12 residues. Trimming removed 5 bases from V and 5 bases from J; junction bases left unmatched: 2. The V gene's germline CDR1 is LNHNV and CDR2 YYDKDF (reference sequence). In DNA form, the CDR3 reads TGTGCCACCAGCGGACAGGGAAACGAGCAGTACTTC. Translating it yields CATSGQGNEQYF. Full variable domain (rest looked up from reference TRBV15 and TRBJ2-7): DAMVIQNPRYQVTQFGKPVTLSCSQTLNHNVMYWYQQKSSQAPKLLFHYYDKDFNNEADTPDNFQSRRPNTSFCFLDIRSPGLGDTAMYLCATSGQGNEQYFGPGTRLTVT.

This clone has a handful of counts. The chain is built from TRBV7-2 and TRBJ1-6; D is undetermined. V shed 2 bases and J shed 9 bases, with 5 bases lying between them. CDR1 and CDR2 from the germline V gene are SGHTA and FQGNSA. CDR3 length: 12 residues. The CDR3 sequence: CASSLSPSPLHF. DNA for the CDR3: TGTGCCAGCAGCTTATCTCCTTCACCCCTCCACTTT.

The chain carries TRBV25-1 and TRBJ1-6; 10 positions agree with TRBD1. CDR1 and CDR2 from the germline V gene are MGHDK and SYGVNS. The CDR3 runs to 18 residues. The V and J ends lost 3 bases and 9 bases, in that order; junction bases with no gene match: 14. The CDR3 DNA sequence: TGTGCCAGCAGTGATGCGTTTTCATTGAGACAGGGGGCTTCACCCCTCCACTTT. This encodes CASSDAFSLRQGASPLHF.

The chain couples TRBV6-2 or TRBV6-3 to TRBJ2-1, with D tentatively TRBD2 (6 bases). This CDR3 is built from 14 residues. V lost 2 bases, J lost 4 bases, and 9 bases lay in between. Germline V gene data show CDR1 as MNHEY and CDR2 as SVGEGT. The CDR3 reads CASSYDGRYNEQFF. The CDR3, as DNA: TGTGCCAGCAGTTACGATGGGAGGTACAATGAGCAGTTCTTC.

This clone showed up just a few times. The V call is TRBV5-1, the J call TRBJ2-3; perhaps TRBD2 as D (6 bases). The CDR3 length is 15 residues. V dropped 0 bases and J dropped 4 bases, with 12 bases sitting between them. Germline values: CDR1 SGHRS, CDR2 YFSETQ. CDR3 coding DNA: TGCGCCAGCAGCTTGGCCGCGACTAGTTCAGATACGCAGTATTTT. Translated: CASSLAATSSDTQYF.

This chain connects TRBV7-8 to TRBJ1-1; a weak D match, TRBD1 (5 bases). From germline, CDR1 is SGHVS and CDR2 FQNEAQ. The V end was cut by 4 bases, the J end by 3 bases, with 12 bases between. This CDR3 comprises 14 residues. The CDR3 bases are TGTGCCAGCAGCTCCGGGGGGGTGTACACTGAAGCTTTCTTT. Translating it yields CASSSGGVYTEAFF. The full variable domain, with the rest looked up from reference TRBV7-8 and TRBJ1-1, is GAGVSQSPRYKVAKRGQDVALRCDPISGHVSLFWYQQALGQGPEFLTYFQNEAQLDKSGLPSDRFFAERPEGSVSTLKIQRTQQEDSAVYLCASSSGGVYTEAFFGQGTRLTVV.

This sequence joins TRBV11-2 and TRBJ2-7, with D unclear. V was cut by 1 base and J by 2 bases, with 12 bases left in between. Germline V gene lookup returns CDR1 SGHAT and CDR2 FQNNGV. CDR3 length: 15 residues. CDR3 sequence reads: CASSLGFTVPYEQYF. DNA of the CDR3: TGTGCCAGCAGCTTAGGGTTTACAGTTCCCTACGAGCAGTACTTC.

The rearrangement uses TRBV6-5 and TRBJ2-3; the D is unclear. Germline V gene data show CDR1 as MNHEY and CDR2 as SVGAGI. V was shortened by 2 bases and J by 1 base, with 10 bases between the two germline ends. This CDR3 spans 15 amino acids. CDR3 coding DNA: TGTGCCAGCAGTTACGGCATTGCGGGCACAGATACGCAGTATTTT. Translating it yields CASSYGIAGTDTQYF.

The rearrangement uses TRBV2 and TRBJ1-6; perhaps TRBD1 as D (6 bases). The CDR3 totals 16 residues. Germline V lookup: CDR1 SNHLY, CDR2 FYNNEI. V lost 7 bases, J lost 5 bases, and 18 bases lay in between. The CDR3 region is CASILGASRNNSPLHF. The CDR3 DNA is TGTGCCAGCATCTTGGGGGCGTCTCGGAATAATTCACCCCTCCACTTT.

This clone was detected a few times. The chain carries TRBV19 and TRBJ1-5, with 10 bases fitting TRBD1. V was pared by 4 bases and J by 3 bases, with 3 bases of the junction left unmatched. Germline V gives CDR1 LNHDA, CDR2 SQIVND (reference sequence). The CDR3 spans 15 residues. CDR3 in DNA: TGTGCCAGTAGTACGGGGACAGGGGCCAATCAGCCCCAGCATTTT. Its protein product is CASSTGTGANQPQHF.

The chain combines TRBV3-1 (or the pseudogene TRBV3-2) with TRBJ1-1, with D hard to call. V was trimmed by 0 bases and J by 0 bases, leaving 11 bases between them. The CDR3 loop spans 16 amino acids. Germline V gene data show CDR1 as LGHDT and CDR2 as YNNKEL (reference sequence). The CDR3 nucleotides are TGTGCCAGCAGCCAAGACGGTCTTAATCTGAACACTGAAGCTTTCTTT. Translated: CASSQDGLNLNTEAFF.

The gene calls are TRBV19 and TRBJ1-1; unclear D gene. The CDR3 totals 13 residues. The V gene's germline CDR1 is LNHDA and CDR2 SQIVND (reference sequence). Trimming took 3 bases from V and 7 from J, leaving 12 bases between them. CDR3 region: CASSIRARGEAFF. CDR3 DNA: TGTGCCAGTAGTATTCGGGCTCGGGGTGAAGCTTTCTTT.

The chain recombines TRBV5-1 with TRBJ2-3; 10 bases agree with TRBD2. Germline CDR1 and CDR2: SGHRS and YFSETQ. Germline trimming cut 1 base from V and 1 base from J; bases unmatched to any gene: 3. The length of the CDR3 is 16 residues. The CDR3 DNA is TGCGCCAGCAGCTTGTCTAGCGGGAGTCGCACAGATACGCAGTATTTT. The encoded protein is CASSLSSGSRTDTQYF. The variable domain in full, completed from reference TRBV5-1 and TRBJ2-3, reads KAGVTQTPRYLIKTRGQQVTLSCSPISGHRSVSWYQQTPGQGLQFLFEYFSETQRNKGNFPGRFSGRQFSNSRSEMNVSTLELGDSALYLCASSLSSGSRTDTQYFGPGTRLTVL.

This chain connects TRBV6-6 to TRBJ2-3; unclear D gene. V lost 8 bases and J lost 0, with 12 bases in between. The CDR3 has 14 amino acids. The V gene's germline CDR1 is MNHNY and CDR2 SVGAGI (reference sequence). CDR3 sequence (DNA): TGTGCCAGCTCTTCCCCCGTTAGCACAGATACGCAGTATTTT. It translates to CASSSPVSTDTQYF.

The chain recombines TRBV5-1 with TRBJ1-2; D may be TRBD1 (6 bases). The germline V gene encodes CDR1 SGHRS and CDR2 YFSETQ. The CDR3 totals 15 residues. Trimming took 3 bases from V and 4 from J, leaving 16 bases between them. The CDR3 here is CASSSSTGNLYGYTF. The CDR3 DNA is TGCGCCAGCAGCTCCTCTACAGGGAATCTCTATGGCTACACCTTC.

V usage is TRBV6-6 and J usage is TRBJ2-7; 7 bases map to TRBD1. The CDR3 sequence is 15 residues long. The V gene end was trimmed by 5 bases and the J gene end by 3 bases; junction bases not matched to a gene: 10. CDR1 is MNHNY, CDR2 SVGAGI, per germline (reference sequence). In DNA form, the CDR3 reads TGTGCCAGCAGTCGCGCCGGGACAGCCCTCTACGAGCAGTACTTC. Translated: CASSRAGTALYEQYF.

This clone was found once. The chain employs TRBV19 and TRBJ1-5; the D is unclear. CDR1 and CDR2 from the germline V gene are LNHDA and SQIVND (reference sequence). Trimming pared 8 bases from V and 1 base from J, leaving 18 bases between. The CDR3 is 16 amino acids. CDR3 region: CASGRYTALSNQPQHF. CDR3 DNA: TGTGCCAGTGGCCGATACACAGCCCTGAGCAATCAGCCCCAGCATTTT.

The rearrangement uses TRBV28 and TRBJ1-1; D may be TRBD1 (6 bases). The CDR3 covers 15 residues. The germline V gene has CDR1 MDHEN and CDR2 SYDVKM. V was clipped by 2 bases and J by 1 base, with 11 bases between them. CDR3 sequence reads: CASSLRQGTNTEAFF. DNA for the CDR3: TGTGCCAGCAGTTTAAGGCAGGGGACGAACACTGAAGCTTTCTTT.

The rearrangement uses TRBV30 and TRBJ2-1; D might be TRBD2 (5 bases). This CDR3 is built from 11 residues. From germline, CDR1 is GTSNPN and CDR2 SVGIG (reference sequence). V was clipped by 1 base and J by 9 bases, with 7 bases between them. The CDR3 region is CAWSGGFEQFF. The DNA of the CDR3 is TGTGCCTGGAGTGGAGGGTTTGAGCAGTTCTTC.

This chain joins TRBV28 and TRBJ1-5; TRBD1 matches at 9 bases. CDR3 length: 17 amino acids. Germline V lookup: CDR1 MDHEN, CDR2 SYDVKM. V gave up 10 bases and J gave up 0 bases; unmatched junction bases: 13. The DNA of the CDR3 is TGTGCCACCAACGGACAGGGGCTGTCGTATAGCAATCAGCCCCAGCATTTT. Translating it yields CATNGQGLSYSNQPQHF.

Concerning this clone itself: The junction departs from the called germline gene at one end, perhaps through a read error. This sequence joins TRBV7-2 and TRBJ2-3, with 8 bases matching TRBD2. Germline values: CDR1 SGHTA, CDR2 FQGNSA. The CDR3 runs to 14 residues. The CDR3 here is CASSLGTSRDTQYF. As DNA, the CDR3 is TGTGCCAGCAGCTTAGGGACTAGCAGAGATACGCAGTATTTT.

The V gene is TRBV5-1, the J gene TRBJ1-2; unclear D gene. Trimming removed 6 bases at V and 2 bases at J, with 11 bases between. This CDR3 comprises 13 residues. Germline V gene data show CDR1 as SGHRS and CDR2 as YFSETQ. CDR3 residues: CASTMGGNYGYTF. For the CDR3, the DNA is TGCGCCAGCACTATGGGCGGGAACTATGGCTACACCTTC.

CDR3: CASSSRVSDTEAFF. The CDR3 nucleotides are TGTGCCAGCAGCTCCAGGGTATCGGACACTGAAGCTTTCTTT. The V and J genes are TRBV27 and TRBJ1-1; maybe TRBD1 (5 bases). V was pared by 6 bases and J by 3 bases, with 14 bases between. The CDR3 length is 14 residues. CDR1 is MNHEY, CDR2 SMNVEV, per germline (reference sequence).

This sequence joins TRBV6-5 and TRBJ1-3; D is unclear. Trimming removed 7 bases from V and 0 bases from J, with 10 bases in between. Germline V gene sequence: CDR1 MNHEY, CDR2 SVGAGI. The CDR3 spans 14 residues. The CDR3: CASTRSGSGNTIYF. CDR3 sequence (DNA): TGTGCCAGCACCCGAAGCGGCTCTGGAAACACCATATATTTT.

There are a few counts of this clone. The chain combines TRBV29-1 with TRBJ1-2; the D gene is possibly TRBD1 (5 bases). Per germline, CDR1 SQVTM and CDR2 ANQGSEA. There are 13 residues in the CDR3. Trimming took 3 bases from V and 2 from J, leaving 10 bases between them. The CDR3 loop reads CSVEDKNNYGYTF. CDR3 sequence (DNA): TGCAGCGTTGAGGACAAAAACAACTATGGCTACACCTTC.

V and J are TRBV7-6 and TRBJ1-1, with a tentative D call TRBD1 (5 bases). CDR3 length: 16 residues. V lost 1 base and J lost 1, with 13 bases in between. The germline gives CDR1 SGHVS, CDR2 FNYEAQ. This chain's CDR3 is CASSLEVVGGNTEAFF. CDR3 coding DNA: TGTGCCAGCAGCTTAGAGGTGGTGGGGGGGAACACTGAAGCTTTCTTT.

This clone was observed a single time. J is TRBJ2-3 and V is TRBV7-3, with 9 bases lining up with TRBD2. Germline V gene data show CDR1 as SGHTA and CDR2 as FQGTGA. CDR3 length: 13 amino acids. V lost 6 bases to trimming and J lost 7 bases; unmatched junction nucleotides: 5. The CDR3 is CASSSGSMNTQYF. The CDR3 region has the DNA TGTGCCAGCAGTAGCGGGAGTATGAATACGCAGTATTTT.

The V call is TRBV28, the J call TRBJ2-7, with TRBD1 matching over 7 bases. V lost 8 bases to trimming and J lost 3 bases; unmatched junction nucleotides: 1. Germline V gives CDR1 MDHEN, CDR2 SYDVKM. The CDR3 is made up of 11 amino acids. For the CDR3, the DNA is TGTGCCAGCCAGGGGGACTACGAGCAGTACTTC. It translates to CASQGDYEQYF.

J is TRBJ1-4 and V is TRBV2; D gene unclear. Germline CDR1 SNHLY, CDR2 FYNNEI. Trimming took 7 bases from V and 3 from J, leaving 12 bases between them. CDR3 length equals 14 residues. CDR3 residues: CASNFQRSNEKLFF. The CDR3 nucleotides are TGTGCCAGCAACTTCCAGAGGTCTAATGAAAAACTGTTTTTT.

The chain employs TRBV6-5 and TRBJ2-6; no definite D call. This CDR3 comprises 14 residues. Trimming removed 6 bases at V and 3 bases at J, with 9 bases between. CDR1 and CDR2 from the germline V gene are MNHEY and SVGAGI. CDR3 amino acids: CASRTQFGANVLTF. Written as DNA, the CDR3 is TGTGCCAGCAGAACGCAGTTTGGGGCCAACGTCCTGACTTTC.